Shown below are 12 T cell receptor beta chains from a single sample sequenced in a study of blood T cell repertoires in COVID-19. TCRdb's copy holds only in-frame clones and misses some; the assay was immunoSEQ multiplex PCR. The data hold 55,000 to 90,000 clones, with approximately 80% observed a single time. The material sequenced was peripheral blood. These receptors came from a woman in her 70s with acute or convalescent COVID-19.

The V gene is TRBV19, the J gene TRBJ1-5; the D gene is possibly TRBD1 (6 bases). V lost 3 bases and J lost 7, with 10 bases in between. The CDR3 extends over 13 amino acids. Per germline, CDR1 LNHDA and CDR2 SQIVND (reference sequence). CDR3 amino acids: CASSMGTIQPQHF. The CDR3 DNA is TGTGCCAGTAGTATGGGGACAATCCAGCCCCAGCATTTT.

The CDR3 DNA reads as TGTGCCTGGAGGGGCGGGGGTTCCTACAATGAGCAGTTCTTC. As protein: CAWRGGGSYNEQFF. This sequence joins TRBV30 and TRBJ2-1, with 7 positions matching TRBD2. The CDR3 sequence is 14 residues long. The V gene's germline CDR1 is GTSNPN and CDR2 SVGIG (reference sequence). The ends lost 3 bases at V and 1 base at J; junction bases unmatched: 3.

The CDR3 nucleotides are TGTGCCAGCAGTCCCCAGGGTGGAGCTAACTATGGCTACACCTTC. As protein: CASSPQGGANYGYTF. This chain uses TRBV6-6 with TRBJ1-2, with D tentatively TRBD1 (5 bases). V lost 5 bases and J 0 bases, leaving 13 bases between the germline ends. Germline CDR1 is MNHNY and CDR2 is SVGAGI (reference sequence). This CDR3 comprises 15 residues.

This clone was seen a handful of times. The chain joins TRBV6-5 to TRBJ2-1; a weak D match, TRBD2 (6 bases). In germline, CDR1 is MNHEY, CDR2 SVGAGI. With 5 bases removed from V and 9 bases from J, the gap between germline ends came to 11 bases. This CDR3 contains 12 residues. CDR3 nucleotide sequence: TGTGCCAGCAGTCAGTGGAGGGGTGAGCAGTTCTTC. This encodes CASSQWRGEQFF.

The chain recombines TRBV18 with TRBJ2-7; D unclear. This CDR3 contains 15 residues. V lost 6 bases and J lost 0, with 15 bases in between. Germline assignment: CDR1 KGHSH and CDR2 LQKENI. The CDR3 region is CASSFGSASSYEQYF. CDR3 bases: TGTGCCAGCTCTTTCGGGTCGGCTAGCTCCTACGAGCAGTACTTC.

This clone was picked up one time. The chain couples TRBV19 to TRBJ1-2, with D maybe TRBD1 (6 bases). The CDR3 runs to 16 residues. The V end was cut by 5 bases, the J end by 0 bases, with 16 bases between. CDR1 and CDR2 from the germline V gene are LNHDA and SQIVND (reference sequence). CDR3 sequence reads: CASSGGGQKANYGYTF. In nucleotides, the CDR3 is TGTGCCAGTAGTGGGGGCGGACAGAAGGCTAACTATGGCTACACCTTC.

CDR3 residues: CASSLAPTGLAGYREQFF. CDR3 bases: TGTGCCAGCAGCTTAGCCCCCACGGGACTAGCGGGATACCGTGAGCAGTTCTTC. This chain joins TRBV7-9 and TRBJ2-1, with 13 bases lining up with TRBD2. Germline lookup yields CDR1 SEHNR and CDR2 FQNEAQ (reference sequence). This CDR3 comprises 18 residues. The V and J ends lost 0 bases and 9 bases, in that order; junction bases with no gene match: 11. Combining the CDR3 with reference TRBV7-9 and TRBJ2-1 gives the whole variable domain DTGVSQNPRHKITKRGQNVTFRCDPISEHNRLYWYRQTLGQGPEFLTYFQNEAQLEKSRLLSDRFSAERPKGSFSTLEIQRTEQGDSAMYLCASSLAPTGLAGYREQFFGPGTRLTVL.

The J gene is TRBJ2-6, the V gene TRBV5-6; D might be TRBD1 (6 bases). The CDR3 consists of 15 residues. The germline CDR1 and CDR2 sequences are SGHDT and YYEEEE. Trimming removed 4 bases from V and 1 base from J, with 9 bases in between. This CDR3 reads CASSQQGSGANVLTF. CDR3 bases: TGTGCCAGCAGCCAACAGGGATCTGGGGCCAACGTCCTGACTTTC.

This sequence joins TRBV5-8 and TRBJ1-5, with D unclear. Looked up from germline, CDR1 is SGHTS and CDR2 is YDEGEE. Trimming cost V 0 bases and J 0 bases, with 7 bases left between them. This CDR3 is 15 amino acids long. The CDR3 DNA is TGTGCCAGCAGCTTGGGGGCCTATAGCAATCAGCCCCAGCATTTT. It yields the protein CASSLGAYSNQPQHF.

With regard to this clone: An end of the junction does not agree with germline; a read error may underlie this. This chain uses TRBV18 with TRBJ2-7, with 9 bases identical to TRBD1. Germline loops: CDR1 KGHSH, CDR2 LQKENI. The CDR3 covers 13 residues. The CDR3 DNA is TGTGCCAGCTCACCAGGGATCGGGACAGGGCTGTATTTC. This encodes CASSPGIGTGLYF. Using reference TRBV18 and TRBJ2-7 for the parts outside the CDR3, the full variable domain is NAGVMQNPRHLVRRRGQEARLRCSPMKGHSHVYWYRQLPEEGLKFMVYLQKENIIDESGMPKERFSAEFPKEGPSILRIQQVVRGDSAAYFCASSPGIGTGLYFGPGTRLTVT.

V usage is TRBV7-9 and J usage is TRBJ2-5; 12 nucleotides align to TRBD1. Germline V gene lookup returns CDR1 SEHNR and CDR2 FQNEAQ (reference sequence). The length of the CDR3 is 15 residues. With 5 bases clipped from V and 10 bases from J, the junction kept 11 bases outside the gene matches. The CDR3 DNA sequence: TGTGCCAGCAGCCTGGGACAGGGGGCGAGGGGGAGCCAGTACTTC. Its protein product is CASSLGQGARGSQYF.

The sample holds a few counts of this clone. V usage is TRBV30 and J usage is TRBJ1-2, with D uncertain. Deletions cut 2 bases from V and 3 bases from J, with 22 bases between. The length of the CDR3 is 17 residues. CDR1 is GTSNPN, CDR2 SVGIG, per germline (reference sequence). Here the CDR3 reads CAWSPWLAVRVDYGYTF. Written as DNA, the CDR3 is TGTGCCTGGAGTCCCTGGCTGGCCGTTCGGGTGGACTATGGCTACACCTTC.